Detailed here is one T cell receptor (beta chain). The target antigen is unknown. One end of the junction does not line up with germline, which may come from a read error. This sample is part of a study of cytomegalovirus exposure and HLA in healthy donors. Study-wide points: The study designated 150 to 200 TCR beta chains cytomegalovirus-associated. Across all donors, roughly uniform sequencing depth was an assumption of the presence/absence analyses.

The primer mix had 60 Vbeta and 13 Jbeta primers. Source study methods: About 11 million shared chains were among the approximately 82 million unique TCR beta chains that a later analysis counted. Assay: immunoSEQ multiplex PCR; the TCRdb copy retains only in-frame clones and omits some. V, J and clone size are taken as reported in that table, and D and trimming were inferred from the DNA itself. The repertoire has about 150,000 clones, over 80% of them found once; the top ten carry 1.2%. Germline values: CDR1 SEHNR, CDR2 FQNEAQ (reference sequence). This CDR3 comprises 13 residues. The receptor was isolated from a boy aged 2 to 9 in good health and CMV-seronegative. The sequenced material came from PBMCs. The chain is built from TRBV7-9 and TRBJ1-3; D remains ambiguous. CDR3 sequence (DNA): TGTTCCAGCAGCTCCGACTACGGAAACACCATATATTTT. Translated: CSSSSDYGNTIYF.